This TCR beta chain was obtained from a study of OX40 agonist ivuxolimab in advanced cancers. Study as a whole: Each dose-escalation patient presented with hepatocellular carcinoma, melanoma, renal cell or head and neck cancer.

This CDR3 spans 12 amino acids. V lost 3 bases to trimming and J lost 8 bases, with 11 bases between them. Germline loops: CDR1 SGHNT, CDR2 YYREEE (reference sequence). The table came from immunoSEQ multiplex PCR; TCRdb's copy has only in-frame clones and leaves some out. The sample consists of some 67,000 clones, approximately 88% of them appearing once. This TCR derives from an adult with an advanced solid tumor such as melanoma, head and neck, liver or kidney cancer. J is TRBJ1-2 and V is TRBV5-4, with D hard to call. The sample consisted of CD4+ or CD8+ T cells sorted from blood, taken in a trial of the OX40 agonist ivuxolimab. The CDR3 DNA is TGTGCCAGCAGCTCGCCCTCCCAGGGCTACACCTTC. It is translated as CASSSPSQGYTF.